Below are 4 T cell receptor beta chains sequenced from a single sample in a study of blood T cell repertoires in COVID-19. Measured with immunoSEQ multiplex PCR; TCRdb has only the in-frame clones, and not every one. The data contain about 56,000 clones, around 77% of them singletons. Sequenced sample: peripheral blood. The receptors stem from a woman aged 70-85 years with COVID-19, enrolled during active disease.

The J gene is TRBJ2-7, the V gene TRBV5-6; 9 bases map to TRBD1. CDR1 SGHDT and CDR2 YYEEEE come from the germline V gene. J lost 3 bases, V lost 7 bases, and 8 bases had no gene match. There are 14 residues in the CDR3. The DNA for the CDR3 is TGTGCCAGCGGACCCTCGGGACAGGGCTACGAGCAGTACTTC. This encodes CASGPSGQGYEQYF.

In its sample, this clone was seen once. This chain connects TRBV18 to TRBJ1-2; 7 bases line up with TRBD1. Losses at the gene ends were 3 bases for V and 2 bases for J; bases not matched to a gene: 6. There are 15 residues in the CDR3. Germline values: CDR1 KGHSH, CDR2 LQKENI. The CDR3 region is CASSPEQGSNYGYTF. The DNA for the CDR3 is TGTGCCAGCTCACCGGAACAGGGGTCCAACTATGGCTACACCTTC.

The chain has TRBV9 and TRBJ2-1, with D tentatively TRBD2 (5 bases). The CDR3 has 14 amino acids. The V gene lost 4 bases and the J gene lost 7 bases, with 15 bases spanning the gap. Germline V gives CDR1 SGDLS, CDR2 YYNGEE. This CDR3 is CASSPGIAQNEQFF. The CDR3, as DNA: TGTGCCAGCAGCCCCGGGATCGCACAGAATGAGCAGTTCTTC. Full variable domain (outside the CDR3, taken from reference TRBV9 and TRBJ2-1): DSGVTQTPKHLITATGQRVTLRCSPRSGDLSVYWYQQSLDQGLQFLIQYYNGEERAKGNILERFSAQQFPDLHSELNLSSLELGDSALYFCASSPGIAQNEQFFGPGTRLTVL.

J is TRBJ2-7 and V is TRBV3-1 (or the pseudogene TRBV3-2); the D gene is possibly TRBD2 (6 bases). The CDR3 spans 13 residues. Germline V gene sequence: CDR1 LGHDT, CDR2 YNNKEL (reference sequence). V shed 7 bases and J shed 5 bases, with 15 bases lying between them. This chain's CDR3 is CASTRRGSNEQYF. The CDR3 coding sequence is TGTGCCAGCACCCGGAGGGGTTCGAACGAGCAGTACTTC.